The clone carrying this TCR beta chain was observed a few times. One entry per CDR3 protein, called by TCRdb with MiXCR from the RACE reads. The repertoire holds roughly 200,000 distinct CDR3 sequences, with 20% to 25% as singletons. This sample's time point: patch test 1, 2 weeks after DPC sensitization. Treatment in this sample: therapeutic diphenylcyclopropenone sensitization with weekly scalp DPC. These data are taken from a study of human T cells and chemical hapten exposure. The CDR3 is 16 amino acids. Trimming stripped 3 bases from V and 4 bases from J, with 15 bases between. Germline values: CDR1 KGHSH, CDR2 LQKENI.

The chain has TRBV18 and TRBJ2-2; D perhaps matches TRBD2 (5 bases). The sequence came from a woman aged 45 to 65 with alopecia areata. Some clones in this sample may be carry-over from other donors' samples. Material: whole blood, obtained in connection with sensitization to the hapten diphenylcyclopropenone (DPC). CDR3 in DNA: TGTGCCAGCTCACCTGGACTCCAAGGGATCACCGGGGAGCTGTTTTTT. Translated: CASSPGLQGITGELFF.